Listed here are 5 T cell receptor beta chains from one sample, sequenced in a study of blood T cell repertoires in COVID-19 (dated by TCRdb to 2020 to 2021). To prepare the library, the immunoSEQ multiplex PCR assay was applied. In its TCRdb copy, this immuneACCESS table keeps in-frame sequences only and misses some clones. Where compared with another copy, unresolved V genes explain less than half of these, and the others have no known cause. The sample contains more than 200,000 clones, about 85% of them found a single time. The ten largest clones represent roughly a tenth of the sample. The specimen was peripheral blood. Every receptor here comes from a woman of 80 years or more with COVID-19, enrolled during active disease.

This chain joins TRBV7-2 and TRBJ1-4, with TRBD1 as a possible D gene (6 bases). The V gene lost 1 base and the J gene lost 4 bases, with 10 bases spanning the gap. Looked up from germline, CDR1 is SGHTA and CDR2 is FQGNSA. The CDR3 is made up of 15 amino acids. The CDR3 sequence is CASSLVTGINEKLFF. CDR3 nucleotides: TGTGCCAGCAGCTTAGTGACAGGCATTAATGAAAAACTGTTTTTT.

The sample holds one count of this clone. This chain uses TRBV2 with TRBJ2-7; 14 nucleotides line up with TRBD2. V trimming: 6 bases; J trimming: 6 bases; junction bases outside the gene matches: 7. Germline CDR1 SNHLY, CDR2 FYNNEI. This CDR3 contains 15 residues. CDR3 region: CASRPTSGGAVEQYF. The CDR3 bases are TGTGCCAGCAGACCGACTAGCGGGGGGGCCGTCGAGCAGTACTTC.

The V call is TRBV19, the J call TRBJ1-5; 8 bases are shared with TRBD1. The CDR3 is made up of 13 amino acids. Germline CDR1 LNHDA, CDR2 SQIVND (reference sequence). V was pared by 8 bases and J by 3 bases, with 3 bases of the junction left unmatched. The DNA for the CDR3 is TGTGCCAGTTGGGACAGGCCCAATCAGCCCCAGCATTTT. Translation: CASWDRPNQPQHF.

V usage is TRBV28 and J usage is TRBJ2-4, with 8 positions matching TRBD1. The CDR3 extends over 16 amino acids. CDR1 is MDHEN and CDR2 is SYDVKM in the germline V gene. J gave up 3 bases and V 7 bases, and 11 bases lay outside the gene matches. The DNA of the CDR3 is TGTGCCAGCACCCTAAGCACAGGGGGAGACAAAAACATTCAGTACTTC. Translation: CASTLSTGGDKNIQYF.

The chain combines TRBV5-1 with TRBJ2-1; 8 bases are a match to TRBD2. After removal of 4 bases from V and 4 bases from J, the junction contained 7 bases not matched to a gene. The CDR3 consists of 15 residues. CDR1 is SGHRS, CDR2 YFSETQ, per germline. CDR3 bases: TGCGCCAGCAGCGTACTAGCGGAGCTTTACAATGAGCAGTTCTTC. Amino acid sequence: CASSVLAELYNEQFF.